These T cell receptor beta chains were read from a single sample in a study of beta chain features in type 1 diabetes. Repertoires were generated with immunoSEQ multiplex PCR, while TCRdb's copy carries only in-frame clones and drops some. The data show a few hundred thousand clones, around a tenth seen once. The sample comprised central memory CD4+ T cells from blood. The source of these receptors is a young man with type 1 diabetes. CDR3s include the opening cysteine and the closing phenylalanine or tryptophan. The D gene is left open where the match is weak. Rows give clone size only sometimes, using once, few, many, or a class for an expanded clone.

J: TRBJ1-5; V: TRBV4-2; D: -; size: few; CDR3: CASSQDIWNSNQPQHF; DNA: TGTGCCAGCAGCCAAGATATCTGGAATAGCAATCAGCCCCAGCATTTT
J: TRBJ1-4; V: TRBV5-4; D: TRBD1; size: few; CDR3: CASSLLTGANEKLFF; DNA: TGTGCCAGCAGCTTACTTACAGGGGCTAATGAAAAACTGTTTTTT
J: TRBJ2-7; V: TRBV5-4; D: TRBD1; size: -; CDR3: CASSLPGGAPEQYF; DNA: TGTGCCAGCAGCTTGCCAGGGGGCGCACCCGAGCAGTACTTC
J: TRBJ1-4; V: TRBV6-5; D: -; size: -; CDR3: CASSYLWGRDNEKLFF; DNA: TGTGCCAGCAGTTACCTTTGGGGCCGTGACAATGAAAAACTGTTTTTT
J: TRBJ2-7; V: TRBV5-1; D: TRBD1; size: -; CDR3: CASSRIGQGAYEQYF; DNA: TGCGCCAGCAGCCGAATCGGACAGGGGGCGTACGAGCAGTACTTC
J: TRBJ2-7; V: TRBV28; D: TRBD1; size: few; CDR3: CASSLHPTGPSYEQYF; DNA: TGTGCCAGCAGTTTACACCCGACAGGGCCTTCCTACGAGCAGTACTTC
J: TRBJ1-5; V: TRBV7-8; D: -; size: -; CDR3: CTSTPKFGGDNQPQHF; DNA: TGTACCAGCACCCCAAAGTTCGGGGGGGACAATCAGCCCCAGCATTTT
J: TRBJ2-1; V: TRBV2; D: -; size: few; CDR3: CASSKDQVPYNEQFF; DNA: TGTGCCAGCAGTAAAGATCAGGTCCCCTACAATGAGCAGTTCTTC
J: TRBJ2-1; V: TRBV19; D: -; size: many; CDR3: CASSSTRLSSYNEQFF; DNA: TGTGCCAGTAGTTCCACTAGGCTCAGCTCCTACAATGAGCAGTTCTTC
J: TRBJ2-5; V: TRBV18; D: -; size: -; CDR3: CASSSGTLGETQYF; DNA: TGTGCCAGCTCATCCGGGACATTGGGGGAGACCCAGTACTTC
J: TRBJ1-2; V: TRBV28; D: -; size: -; CDR3: CASSLGKNYGYTF; DNA: TGTGCCAGCAGTTTAGGAAAAAACTATGGCTACACCTTC
J: TRBJ2-1; V: TRBV7-9; D: -; size: -; CDR3: CASSLAGGGNEQFF; DNA: TGTGCCAGCAGCTTAGCAGGGGGTGGCAATGAGCAGTTCTTC
J: TRBJ2-3; V: TRBV19; D: -; size: -; CDR3: CASSIVAGSLDTQYF; DNA: TGTGCCAGTAGTATAGTGGCAGGATCGTTAGATACGCAGTATTTT
J: TRBJ2-7; V: TRBV20-1; D: -; size: few; CDR3: CSATPGDEQYF; DNA: TGCAGTGCGACCCCCGGAGACGAGCAGTACTTC
J: TRBJ1-3; V: TRBV5-1; D: -; size: -; CDR3: CASSRGAYGNTIYF; DNA: TGCGCCAGCTCTCGGGGGGCCTACGGAAACACCATATATTTT